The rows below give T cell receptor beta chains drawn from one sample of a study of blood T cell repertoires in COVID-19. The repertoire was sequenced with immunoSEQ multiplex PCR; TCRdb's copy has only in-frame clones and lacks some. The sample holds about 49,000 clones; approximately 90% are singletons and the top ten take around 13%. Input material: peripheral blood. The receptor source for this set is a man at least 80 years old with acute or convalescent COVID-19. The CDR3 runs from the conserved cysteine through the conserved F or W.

CASSLATGTGYGETQYF | TRBV5-5
CASSYGTGTPTNEKLFF | TRBV27
CASSPRKIQGDNEQFF | TRBV18
CASSQLAVTSYEQYF | TRBV11-2
CASSVDRGGYNEQFF | TRBV2
CASSGAGGPETQYF | TRBV7-9
CASSRPLQGGHGNTIYF | TRBV11-2
CASSLTGTGGYTF | TRBV7-9
CASTREVSYEQYF | TRBV2
CASSTSGNQETQYF | TRBV7-9
CASSDITGYTEAFF | TRBV6-1
CASSTDRDTEAFF | TRBV6-1
CASSIDRSSYGYTF | TRBV27
CASSATSGGAHNTGELFF | TRBV6-4
CASSPGGGNQPQHF | TRBV3-1/TRBV3-2
CASRPDTGGQETQYF | TRBV5-1
CASSRGQGNYGYTF | TRBV7-8
CASGIGPANEQFF | TRBV12-5
CASSRAPGAPNYGYTF | TRBV6-6
CASGAAVTGGPSYEQYF | TRBV5-1
CASSEWGQNEKLFF | TRBV25-1
CASSQVGSRGARETQYF | TRBV4-2
CAGSLGMGYGYTF | TRBV7-2
CASSLDAGAVTEAFF | TRBV7-9
CSVWDRGEQPQHF | TRBV29-1
CASSQDSGGLNIQYF | TRBV4-1
CASSWPGQGLREQYF | TRBV5-1
CASSLRRGQQETQYF | TRBV27
CAWRTGTGGAGELFF | TRBV30
CASKFFGTSQETQYF | TRBV28
CAISESGVRSGQAPLHF | TRBV10-3
CASSQAGTLSYNEQFF | TRBV3-1/TRBV3-2
CASSFSGQEYNEQFF | TRBV5-1
CASSFWDSGDTQYF | TRBV7-8
CASSLVGLAGGRNEQFF | TRBV5-1
CSAVLDYGYTF | TRBV20-1
CASSLGQGGGYTF | TRBV5-1
CASSPTGRGGETQYF | TRBV7-9
CASSPQGRGLQEELFF | TRBV2
CASSKDVDRGFSYEQYF | TRBV21-1
CAYSGWETQYF | TRBV30
CASSVDRGGNEQFF | TRBV27
CASPGPGQGGQPQHF | TRBV19
CASRPLAGGTDTQYF | TRBV6-4
CASSIAAVLAGASYEQYF | TRBV19
CASSPNPGQVVQYTIYF | TRBV19
CSVGWGLADNEQFF | TRBV29-1
CASSLRQGIGEQFF | TRBV3-1/TRBV3-2
CASSLVTGSGYGYTF | TRBV18
CASSQDLNRDGGYTF | TRBV4-2
CASSRGRSNTDTQYF | TRBV7-6
CASSWDTAGDTEAFF | TRBV6-5
CASSHSDREEWSNQPQHF | TRBV4-1
CASSISPSLNTEAFF | TRBV19
CASSFSALASGELFF | TRBV7-6
CASSQEVAVSYEQYF | TRBV4-2
CASSLGLFGTEAFF | TRBV9
CASSLWGQSSYNEQFF | TRBV7-2
CAWSSDRTQPQHF | TRBV30
CASRRTTGYSYEQYF | TRBV6-5